A selection of T cell receptor beta chains follows, all from one sample in a study of neurological immune-mediated disorders. TCRdb called the 5' RACE reads again in MiXCR, with one record for every CDR3 protein. The table includes approximately 38,000 distinct CDR3 sequences, almost 7.5% detected once. The source material was CD4+ T cells from blood. The receptor source for this set is a man between 45 and 60 years old in good health. Each CDR3 is given with its conserved first and last residue. The order of the fields is J gene, D gene, clone size, V gene, CDR3 protein, CDR3 DNA. A D gene is named only where the DNA matches it firmly. Some rows mark clone size as missing; the rest say once, few, many or name a class of expanded clone.

>TRBJ2-5|.|many|TRBV29-1
CSVHLRQKETQYF
TGCAGCGTTCACCTCCGGCAAAAAGAGACCCAGTACTTC
>TRBJ2-2|TRBD2|many|TRBV12-3/TRBV12-4
CASRRLAGRTGELFF
TGTGCCAGCAGGCGACTAGCGGGACGCACCGGGGAGCTGTTTTTT
>TRBJ2-1|.|many|TRBV5-1
CASRGGSQAGEQFF
TGCGCCAGCAGAGGGGGGAGCCAGGCTGGTGAGCAGTTCTTC
>TRBJ1-1|TRBD1|many|TRBV28
CASRTTGGNTEAFF
TGTGCCAGCAGAACGACAGGGGGGAACACTGAAGCTTTCTTT
>TRBJ2-1|.|few|TRBV5-4
CASSLEGGNYNEQFF
TGTGCCAGCAGCTTGGAAGGCGGGAATTACAATGAGCAGTTCTTC
>TRBJ2-7|.|many|TRBV20-1
CSARVRKSSRISYEQYF
TGCAGTGCTAGAGTCAGAAAGAGCTCCCGGATATCCTACGAGCAGTACTTC
>TRBJ2-5|.|many|TRBV5-1
CASSLSVSRETQYF
TGCGCCAGCAGCTTGTCGGTTAGCAGGGAGACCCAGTACTTC
>TRBJ1-2|.|many|TRBV14
CASSQAARGYGYTF
TGTGCCAGCAGCCAAGCGGCGCGAGGCTATGGCTACACCTTC
>TRBJ1-5|.|few|TRBV20-1
CSASPNYGSFSNQPQHF
TGCAGTGCTAGCCCCAACTACGGGAGTTTTAGCAATCAGCCCCAGCATTTT
>TRBJ2-5|.|.|TRBV30
CAWSVQQETQYF
TGTGCCTGGAGTGTACAGCAAGAGACCCAGTACTTC
>TRBJ2-2|.|many|TRBV4-3
CASSQAYPVGELFF
TGCGCCAGCAGCCAAGCCTACCCAGTCGGGGAGCTGTTTTTT
>TRBJ1-5|TRBD1|many|TRBV19
CASSTRQGEWGQPQHF
TGTGCCAGTAGTACCCGACAGGGAGAGTGGGGTCAGCCCCAGCATTTT
>TRBJ2-7|.|many|TRBV29-1
CSVEEGTGTYEQYF
TGCAGCGTTGAGGAAGGAACAGGTACCTACGAGCAGTACTTC
>TRBJ1-1|.|many|TRBV20-1
CSASRLGSNTEAFF
TGCAGTGCCAGTCGTTTGGGTTCGAACACTGAAGCTTTCTTT
>TRBJ1-5|.|many|TRBV9
CASSVGWGSNQPQHF
TGTGCCAGCAGCGTAGGGTGGGGGAGCAATCAGCCCCAGCATTTT
>TRBJ2-7|.|.|TRBV5-1
CASKRDSYEQYF
TGCGCCAGCAAACGGGACTCCTACGAGCAGTACTTC
>TRBJ2-5|.|many|TRBV3-1
CASSRAGMQETQYF
TGTGCCAGCAGCCGAGCCGGGATGCAAGAGACCCAGTACTTC
>TRBJ2-1|.|many|TRBV7-2
CASSFRDTDRQFF
TGTGCCAGCAGCTTCCGCGACACTGACAGGCAGTTCTTC
>TRBJ2-1|TRBD1|many|TRBV14
CASSHTGRVGQLHFLDNEQFF
TGTGCCAGCAGCCACACCGGGCGAGTGGGACAGCTACATTTTCTCGACAATGAGCAGTTCTTC
>TRBJ1-2|TRBD1|many|TRBV20-1
CSALRTGGVSFRDGYTF
TGCAGTGCTCTCCGGACAGGGGGCGTGTCTTTTCGGGATGGCTACACCTTC
>TRBJ2-5|TRBD1|.|TRBV6-5
CASSYSTGQETQYF
TGTGCCAGCAGTTACTCGACAGGGCAAGAGACCCAGTACTTC
>TRBJ1-5|.|many|TRBV5-1
CASSLGANQPQHF
TGCGCCAGCAGCTTGGGGGCGAACCAGCCCCAGCATTTT
>TRBJ2-1|TRBD2|many|TRBV5-1
CASRGRDGAGGPGNEQFF
TGCGCCAGCAGAGGCAGGGATGGAGCGGGAGGGCCCGGGAATGAGCAGTTCTTC
>TRBJ2-1|TRBD2|many|TRBV20-1
CSARRLAGGQFF
TGCAGTGCTAGGAGACTAGCGGGAGGGCAGTTCTTC
>TRBJ2-5|.|many|TRBV20-1
CSAITTGYQETQYF
TGCAGTGCTATAACAACAGGGTACCAAGAGACCCAGTACTTC
>TRBJ1-1|.|many|TRBV6-5
CASSFGQPNTEAFF
TGTGCCAGCAGTTTTGGGCAGCCGAACACTGAAGCTTTCTTT
>TRBJ2-7|.|many|TRBV6-5
CASSYSKGGAYEQYF
TGTGCCAGCAGTTACTCGAAGGGGGGAGCCTACGAGCAGTACTTC
>TRBJ2-3|TRBD2|many|TRBV20-1
CSAWKRGGVDTQYF
TGCAGTGCTTGGAAGCGGGGAGGGGTGGATACGCAGTATTTT
>TRBJ2-7|TRBD2|many|TRBV9
CASSGTTSGGTYEQYF
TGTGCCAGCAGCGGAACGACTAGCGGGGGGACCTACGAGCAGTACTTC
>TRBJ2-7|TRBD1|many|TRBV5-5
CASSPTGTGTFEQYF
TGTGCCAGCAGCCCGACCGGGACAGGGACATTCGAGCAGTACTTC
>TRBJ2-1|TRBD1|many|TRBV5-1
CASSFSTGVKFNEQFF
TGCGCCAGCAGCTTCTCGACAGGGGTCAAGTTCAATGAGCAGTTCTTC
>TRBJ1-2|.|many|TRBV18
CASSPQQEINYGYTF
TGTGCCAGCTCACCACAACAGGAGATTAACTATGGCTACACCTTC
>TRBJ1-5|TRBD1|many|TRBV29-1
CSVGGQGNQPQHF
TGCAGCGTGGGCGGACAGGGAAATCAGCCCCAGCATTTT
>TRBJ2-2|.|.|TRBV18
CASSPPGRAQSTGELFF
TGTGCCAGCTCACCACCGGGACGAGCTCAGAGCACCGGGGAGCTGTTTTTT
>TRBJ2-5|TRBD1|many|TRBV29-1
CSADRGGGETQYF
TGCAGCGCGGACAGGGGTGGGGGGGAGACCCAGTACTTC
>TRBJ2-4|.|many|TRBV20-1
CSARPGTADLAKNIQYF
TGCAGTGCTAGACCCGGGACGGCGGACCTAGCCAAAAACATTCAGTACTTC
>TRBJ2-1|TRBD2|many|TRBV20-1
CSARVSGRATNEQFF
TGCAGTGCTAGAGTAAGCGGGAGGGCCACAAATGAGCAGTTCTTC
>TRBJ2-1|.|many|TRBV7-3
CASSSQREYEQFF
TGTGCCAGCAGCTCTCAGAGGGAATATGAGCAGTTCTTC
>TRBJ2-1|TRBD2|many|TRBV7-9
CASSLVWLAGGNEQFF
TGTGCCAGCAGCTTAGTGTGGCTAGCGGGAGGGAATGAGCAGTTCTTC
>TRBJ2-5|.|many|TRBV6-2/TRBV6-3
CASSWSSLQETQYF
TGTGCCAGCAGTTGGAGCTCTCTCCAAGAGACCCAGTACTTC
>TRBJ1-5|TRBD1|many|TRBV20-1
CSARDQQGAAQPQHF
TGCAGTGCTAGAGATCAACAGGGGGCCGCTCAGCCCCAGCATTTT
>TRBJ1-6|TRBD1|many|TRBV5-1
CASSPGTGGSENSPLHF
TGCGCCAGCAGCCCTGGGACAGGGGGCTCTGAGAATTCACCCCTCCACTTT
>TRBJ2-3|TRBD2|many|TRBV28
CASSVGRPGGTQYF
TGTGCCAGCAGCGTCGGGAGGCCCGGCGGTACGCAGTATTTT
>TRBJ2-5|TRBD2|many|TRBV7-9
CASSLGWRESQETQYF
TGTGCCAGCAGCTTAGGTTGGCGGGAGAGTCAAGAGACCCAGTACTTC
>TRBJ2-2|.|many|TRBV20-1
CSASARINTGELFF
TGCAGTGCTAGCGCCCGGATTAACACCGGGGAGCTGTTTTTT
>TRBJ2-2|TRBD2|many|TRBV5-5
CASSRDAGRTGELFF
TGTGCCAGCAGCCGGGACGCCGGGAGGACCGGGGAGCTGTTTTTT
>TRBJ2-1|.|many|TRBV28
CASIPPLGSLSYNEQFF
TGTGCCAGCATTCCCCCGTTGGGCTCCCTCTCCTACAATGAGCAGTTCTTC
>TRBJ1-2|TRBD1|.|TRBV4-2
CASSRESRGRVNYGYTF
TGTGCCAGCAGCCGAGAGTCCAGGGGGCGCGTGAACTATGGCTACACCTTC
>TRBJ2-1|.|many|TRBV28
CASSSLRWYSYNEQFF
TGTGCCAGCAGTTCCCTCCGGTGGTATTCCTACAATGAGCAGTTCTTC
>TRBJ2-3|.|many|TRBV7-2
CASSLASGSRSTDTQYF
TGTGCCAGCAGCTTAGCCTCCGGGAGTAGGAGCACAGATACGCAGTATTTT
>TRBJ1-5|.|once|TRBV6-2/TRBV6-3
CASSLTWEPARPKHF
TGTGCCAGCAGCCTCACATGGGAACCAGCGAGGCCCAAGCATTTT
>TRBJ1-3|.|many|TRBV5-1
CASSLEVAGSSGNTIYF
TGCGCCAGCAGCTTGGAAGTGGCGGGGTCCTCTGGAAACACCATATATTTT
>TRBJ2-2|.|many|TRBV7-2
CASSKQGSTGELFF
TGTGCCAGCAGCAAACAGGGTTCCACCGGGGAGCTGTTTTTT
>TRBJ2-3|.|many|TRBV5-5
CASSLKRDTQYF
TGTGCCAGCAGCTTGAAGAGGGATACGCAGTATTTT
>TRBJ2-5|TRBD2|many|TRBV13
CASSSGLAGGSVETQYF
TGTGCCAGCAGCTCGGGACTAGCGGGAGGTTCTGTAGAGACCCAGTACTTC
>TRBJ2-7|.|few|TRBV5-1
CASAVGDTVYEQYF
TGCGCCAGCGCGGTCGGGGACACGGTCTACGAGCAGTACTTC
>TRBJ2-5|TRBD2|many|TRBV4-1
CASSPTGLGTSGTETQYF
TGCGCCAGCAGCCCGACAGGGCTTGGGACTAGCGGGACGGAGACCCAGTACTTC
>TRBJ2-7|.|many|TRBV28
CASSLLRFHEQYF
TGTGCCAGCAGTTTATTGAGGTTCCACGAGCAGTACTTC
>TRBJ1-2|TRBD1|many|TRBV5-1
CASSNPGQGRVYTF
TGCGCCAGCAGCAATCCGGGACAGGGAAGAGTCTACACCTTC
>TRBJ2-7|TRBD1|many|TRBV20-1
CSASPQGVGEQYF
TGCAGTGCTAGCCCCCAGGGGGTTGGGGAGCAGTACTTC